What follows are 23 T cell receptor beta chains derived from one specimen sequenced in a study of cytotoxic CD8 clonotypes in ibrutinib-treated CLL. The method was immunoSEQ multiplex PCR; TCRdb's version includes in-frame clones alone and lacks a portion of them. The data show approximately 32,000 clones, nearly 50% seen once. Sequencing used PBMCs, obtained before ibrutinib treatment. The receptors come from a human donor with chronic lymphocytic leukemia.

The chain couples TRBV18 to TRBJ2-2, with D tentatively TRBD2 (7 bases). The CDR3 covers 15 residues. V was cut by 0 bases and J by 6 bases, with 11 bases left in between. The V gene's germline CDR1 is KGHSH and CDR2 LQKENI. DNA for the CDR3: TGTGCCAGCTCACCACCGGCGGGGGCGGCCGGGGAGCTGTTTTTT. Translated, it gives CASSPPAGAAGELFF.

This clone was counted between two and nine times. V and J are TRBV6-1 and TRBJ1-2, with TRBD1 identical over 10 bases. This CDR3 region has 14 residues. V shed 5 bases and J 8 bases; nucleotides not matched to a gene: 8. Germline loops: CDR1 MNHNS, CDR2 SASEGT. Here the CDR3 reads CASSNRDRGGGYTF. Written as DNA, the CDR3 is TGTGCCAGCAGTAACCGGGACAGGGGAGGGGGCTACACCTTC.

CDR3 sequence (DNA): TGTGCCTGGAGAGGTCAGGGGAGGGATACGCAGTATTTT. Protein sequence: CAWRGQGRDTQYF. The V call is TRBV30, the J call TRBJ2-3, with D perhaps TRBD1 or TRBD2 (6 bases each). CDR1 is GTSNPN and CDR2 is SVGIG in the germline V gene (reference sequence). The CDR3 totals 13 residues. Trimming stripped 3 bases from V and 6 bases from J, with 13 bases between.

This clone was observed a handful of times. This rearrangement joins TRBV28 to TRBJ1-4; no clear D gene. This CDR3 is 14 amino acids long. Germline V gene lookup returns CDR1 MDHEN and CDR2 SYDVKM. Trimming removed 2 bases from V and 10 bases from J, with 14 bases in between. Here the CDR3 reads CASSLSSGLGKLFF. Here the CDR3 DNA reads TGTGCCAGCAGTTTAAGCTCCGGATTGGGAAAACTGTTTTTT.

J is TRBJ1-2 and V is TRBV29-1, with 9 bases identical to TRBD1. Trimming removed 8 bases from V and 7 bases from J; junction bases left unmatched: 11. Germline V gene sequence: CDR1 SQVTM, CDR2 ANQGSEA. The CDR3 consists of 13 residues. The CDR3 is CSHWTGVNLGYTF. In DNA, the CDR3 is TGCAGCCACTGGACAGGGGTAAATCTTGGCTACACCTTC.

The genes are TRBV5-1 and TRBJ1-1, with D unclear. V was cut by 5 bases and J by 1 base, with 9 bases left in between. This CDR3 contains 13 residues. CDR1 and CDR2 from the germline V gene are SGHRS and YFSETQ. The CDR3 bases are TGCGCCAGCAGTATTGATCCGAACACTGAAGCTTTCTTT. Residues: CASSIDPNTEAFF. The variable domain in full, with the rest retrieved from reference TRBV5-1 and TRBJ1-1, is KAGVTQTPRYLIKTRGQQVTLSCSPISGHRSVSWYQQTPGQGLQFLFEYFSETQRNKGNFPGRFSGRQFSNSRSEMNVSTLELGDSALYLCASSIDPNTEAFFGQGTRLTVV.

This clone turned up a few times. The V call is TRBV4-1, the J call TRBJ2-7, with D possibly being TRBD1 (6 bases). V shed 3 bases and J shed 9 bases, with 24 bases lying between them. Germline values: CDR1 MGHRA, CDR2 YSYEKL. The CDR3 covers 16 residues. This CDR3 reads CASSQPNRALDSRQYF. The DNA for the CDR3 is TGCGCCAGCAGCCAGCCCAACAGGGCCCTGGATTCACGGCAGTACTTC.

The V call is TRBV7-2, the J call TRBJ1-1; D unresolved. Trimming shortened V by 2 bases and J by 6 bases, and 10 bases separated the two germline ends. The CDR3 is made up of 13 amino acids. Germline CDR1 reads SGHTA; CDR2 reads FQGNSA. In nucleotides, the CDR3 is TGTGCCAGCAGCTTAAGGGTCCGAGCTGAAGCTTTCTTT. Its protein product is CASSLRVRAEAFF.

The V gene is TRBV9, the J gene TRBJ1-1; a weak D match, TRBD1 (6 bases). The CDR3 consists of 14 residues. V shed 5 bases and J shed 3 bases, with 14 bases lying between them. The germline V gene encodes CDR1 SGDLS and CDR2 YYNGEE. The CDR3 protein is CASRWQGNHTEAFF. The DNA for the CDR3 is TGTGCCAGCAGGTGGCAGGGGAACCACACTGAAGCTTTCTTT. Drawing the rest from reference TRBV9 and TRBJ1-1, the complete variable domain is DSGVTQTPKHLITATGQRVTLRCSPRSGDLSVYWYQQSLDQGLQFLIQYYNGEERAKGNILERFSAQQFPDLHSELNLSSLELGDSALYFCASRWQGNHTEAFFGQGTRLTVV.

J is TRBJ1-2 and V is TRBV29-1; 10 bases agree with TRBD1. Per the germline V gene, CDR1 is SQVTM and CDR2 is ANQGSEA. Losses at the gene ends were 4 bases for V and 4 bases for J; bases not matched to a gene: 0. CDR3 length: 12 residues. Written as DNA, the CDR3 is TGCAGCGTTGGGACAGGGGGCTATGGCTACACCTTC. Amino acids: CSVGTGGYGYTF.

The chain employs TRBV9 and TRBJ1-1; possible D gene TRBD1, 6 bases. CDR1 and CDR2 from the germline V gene are SGDLS and YYNGEE. V was trimmed by 1 base and J by 1 base, leaving 14 bases between them. This CDR3 contains 16 residues. In DNA form, the CDR3 reads TGTGCCAGCAGCGTATCGGTGGGGGGCGCGAACACTGAAGCTTTCTTT. Amino acids: CASSVSVGGANTEAFF.

The chain recombines TRBV7-3 with TRBJ2-7, with TRBD1 matching 10 bases. The V gene end was trimmed by 5 bases and the J gene end by 4 bases; junction bases not matched to a gene: 8. The CDR3 consists of 15 residues. Germline-derived CDR1 and CDR2 are SGHTA and FQGTGA. As DNA, the CDR3 is TGTGCCAGCAGCGCCACGCCGGGACAGGGGTACGAGCAGTACTTC. Its protein is CASSATPGQGYEQYF.

This clone was observed a handful of times. This rearrangement joins TRBV9 to TRBJ1-5; TRBD1 is a possible D gene (5 bases). Germline lookup yields CDR1 SGDLS and CDR2 YYNGEE. The germline V and J ends were trimmed by 4 bases and 5 bases, with 19 bases remaining between them. This CDR3 has 16 residues. Here the CDR3 DNA reads TGTGCCAGCAGCCCGGGAGGGGCGCGCGGTGATCAGCCCCAGCATTTT. This translates into CASSPGGARGDQPQHF.

The rearrangement links TRBV27 to TRBJ2-7, with D tentatively TRBD2 (5 bases). Trimming removed 6 bases at V and 3 bases at J, with 15 bases between. Germline V gene data show CDR1 as MNHEY and CDR2 as SMNVEV (reference sequence). There are 14 residues in the CDR3. This CDR3 is CASSLARKNYEQYF. CDR3 bases: TGTGCCAGCAGCCTAGCCCGGAAAAACTACGAGCAGTACTTC.

The chain uses TRBV11-2 and TRBJ2-6, with a tentative D call TRBD1 (5 bases). The germline V gene has CDR1 SGHAT and CDR2 FQNNGV. V was clipped by 6 bases and J by 1 base, with 10 bases between them. The CDR3 totals 15 residues. The CDR3 DNA follows: TGTGCCAGCAGTCGACAGCCATCTGGGGCCAACGTCCTGACTTTC. Translated: CASSRQPSGANVLTF.

This sequence joins TRBV5-5 and TRBJ1-1; D may be TRBD1 (5 bases). Trimming stripped 1 base from V and 4 bases from J, with 20 bases between. CDR1 SGHKS and CDR2 YYEKEE come from the germline V gene (reference sequence). The length of the CDR3 is 17 residues. Written as DNA, the CDR3 is TGTGCCAGCAGCTTGATTGGGTGGGGGGTCCTGAGCACTGAAGCTTTCTTT. Translation: CASSLIGWGVLSTEAFF.

This clone showed up just a few times. This chain uses TRBV25-1 with TRBJ1-2; TRBD1 agrees at 8 bases. The CDR3 has 13 residues. Per germline, CDR1 MGHDK and CDR2 SYGVNS. The trim removed 6 bases at V and 2 bases at J, leaving 2 bases unmatched. In nucleotides, the CDR3 is TGTGCCAGCAGAAGGACAGGGAACTATGGCTACACCTTC. Translating gives CASRRTGNYGYTF.

The rearrangement joins TRBV21-1 to TRBJ2-5; TRBD2 is taken as the D call from the table, unchecked against the DNA. TRBV21-1 is tagged as a pseudogene. The CDR3 has 15 amino acids. This CDR3 is CASSKVKRGVETQYF. The CDR3 DNA follows: TGTGCCAGCAGCAAAGTAAAGCGGGGGGTGGAGACCCAGTACTTC.

The rearrangement uses TRBV29-1 and TRBJ2-7; 8 bases line up with TRBD2. With V trimmed by 2 bases and J by 0 bases, 6 bases remained unmatched. The germline V gene encodes CDR1 SQVTM and CDR2 ANQGSEA. The CDR3 spans 15 residues. The CDR3 loop is CSVERLGRVSYEQYF. CDR3 DNA sequence: TGCAGCGTTGAAAGGCTCGGGAGGGTCTCCTACGAGCAGTACTTC.

This chain connects TRBV4-1 to TRBJ2-7; the D gene is possibly TRBD2 (5 bases). This CDR3 is built from 15 residues. The ends were cut back, 4 bases at V and 2 bases at J, with 15 bases in the middle. Germline CDR1 MGHRA, CDR2 YSYEKL. The CDR3 DNA reads TGCGCCAGCAGCCCCCTTTCGAGCGGTCCCTACGAGCAGTACTTC. Translated, it gives CASSPLSSGPYEQYF.

The V call is TRBV5-6, the J call TRBJ2-1; no reliable D call. This CDR3 comprises 15 residues. V was cut by 1 base and J by 8 bases, with 16 bases left in between. Germline-derived CDR1 and CDR2 are SGHDT and YYEEEE. CDR3 in DNA: TGTGCCAGCAGCTTGATACCCCCCGTTGTTGATGAGCAGTTCTTC. Its translation is CASSLIPPVVDEQFF.

The J gene is TRBJ1-5, the V gene TRBV27, with D hard to call. V was shortened by 2 bases and J by 1 base, with 15 bases between the two germline ends. Germline CDR1 and CDR2: MNHEY and SMNVEV (reference sequence). The CDR3 has 17 residues. CDR3 bases: TGTGCCAGCAGTTTAGAGGCAGATGGGATAAGCAATCAGCCCCAGCATTTT. This translates into CASSLEADGISNQPQHF.

This chain uses TRBV5-1 with TRBJ1-2, with D perhaps TRBD1 (6 bases). The germline gives CDR1 SGHRS, CDR2 YFSETQ. The CDR3 spans 15 residues. V was clipped by 0 bases and J by 4 bases, with 13 bases between them. The CDR3: CASSLVEGVGYGYTF. In nucleotides, the CDR3 is TGCGCCAGCAGCTTGGTTGAGGGGGTCGGCTATGGCTACACCTTC.